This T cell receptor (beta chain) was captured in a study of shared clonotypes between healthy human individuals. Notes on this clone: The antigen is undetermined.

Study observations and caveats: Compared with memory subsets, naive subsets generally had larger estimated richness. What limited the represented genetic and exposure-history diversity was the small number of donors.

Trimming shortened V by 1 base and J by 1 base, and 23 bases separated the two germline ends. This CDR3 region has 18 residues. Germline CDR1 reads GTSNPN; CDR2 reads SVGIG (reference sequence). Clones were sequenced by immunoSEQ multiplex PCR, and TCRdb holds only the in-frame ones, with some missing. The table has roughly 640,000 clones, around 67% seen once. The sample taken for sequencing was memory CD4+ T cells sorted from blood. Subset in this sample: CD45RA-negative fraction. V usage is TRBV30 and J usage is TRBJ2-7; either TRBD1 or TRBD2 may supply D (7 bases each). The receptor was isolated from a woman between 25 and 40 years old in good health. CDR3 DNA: TGTGCCTGGAGTGAGGGGGCACGGGGGGCGCAGGTTTCCTACGAGCAGTACTTC. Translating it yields CAWSEGARGAQVSYEQYF.